This T cell receptor beta chain was sequenced in a study of T-cell memory formation after mild COVID-19. Study-wide results and caveats: Later expanders leaned CD4+, whereas clones that contracted between day 15 and 85 were balanced CD4/CD8. The authors did not confirm SARS-CoV-2 specificity of second-wave clones peaking day 37.

V lost 1 base and J lost 3, with 9 bases in between. This CDR3 has 15 residues. This clonotype turned up a few times. The antigen is undetermined. TCRdb re-derived calls from the 5' RACE reads in MiXCR, one entry per CDR3 protein. The sample lists 100,000 to 150,000 distinct CDR3 sequences; 15% to 20% were seen once. The chain employs TRBV12-3 or TRBV12-4 and TRBJ2-2, with D perhaps being TRBD1 or TRBD2 (5 bases each). The receptor comes from a man aged 18-30 years who had mild COVID-19 (a few samples of this study predate the infection). Cell type and time point are not known. The sample comprised PBMCs or a T cell subset sorted from them (not recorded which). The CDR3 DNA is TGTGCCAGCAGTTTAGTAGAGGGGTACACCGGGGAGCTGTTTTTT. Translation gives CASSLVEGYTGELFF.